The source of this T cell receptor (beta chain) is a study of blood T cells in healthy people across ages. Study in general: Capture by template switching was about one barcoded beta molecule per two T cells. Study-level results: A greater number of naive CD4+ cells and higher diversity distinguished long-lived donors from aged donors.

This clonotype was counted a few times. Its specificity is unknown. The CDR3 is 14 amino acids. Deletions cut 2 bases from V and 0 bases from J, with 7 bases between. The germline V gene encodes CDR1 SQVTM and CDR2 ANQGSEA. Through a sample-barcoded 5' primer and a J-beta primer mix, a second PCR was run for roughly 6 to 12 cycles. TCRdb re-derived calls from the 5' RACE reads in MiXCR, one entry per CDR3 protein. The sample holds about 1 million distinct CDR3 sequences; 20% to 25% are singletons and the top ten take about 0.72%. These data are also associated with another study on T cells of mothers and their children. From that study: Every mother produced more than 9.5 million TCR beta CDR3 reads, whereas every child provided several million.

Sequenced sample: blood. This TCR was recovered from a girl aged 2 to 10 in good health. The chain is built from TRBV29-1 and TRBJ2-2, with no clear D. The CDR3: CSVERQSNTGELFF. In nucleotides, the CDR3 is TGCAGCGTTGAAAGGCAGTCGAACACCGGGGAGCTGTTTTTT.